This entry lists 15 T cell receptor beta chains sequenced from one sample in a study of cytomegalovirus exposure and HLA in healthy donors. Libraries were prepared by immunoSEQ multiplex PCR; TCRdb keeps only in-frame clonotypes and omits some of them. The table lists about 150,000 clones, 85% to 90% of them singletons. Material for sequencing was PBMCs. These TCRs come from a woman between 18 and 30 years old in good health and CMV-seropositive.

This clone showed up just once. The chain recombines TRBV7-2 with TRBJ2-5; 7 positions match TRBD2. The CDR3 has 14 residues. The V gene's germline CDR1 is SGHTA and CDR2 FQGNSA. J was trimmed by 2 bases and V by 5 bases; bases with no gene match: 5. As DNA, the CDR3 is TGTGCCAGCAGCCTAAGGACTAGGCAAGAGACCCAGTACTTC. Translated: CASSLRTRQETQYF.

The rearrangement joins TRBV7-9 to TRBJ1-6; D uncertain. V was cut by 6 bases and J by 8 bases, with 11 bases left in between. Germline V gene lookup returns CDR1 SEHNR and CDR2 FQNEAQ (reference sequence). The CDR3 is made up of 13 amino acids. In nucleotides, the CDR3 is TGTGCCAGCAGTCCGCCCGGGGATTCACCCCTCCACTTT. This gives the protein CASSPPGDSPLHF.

The CDR3 spells CASSQDRDSLMNTEAFF. For the CDR3, the DNA is TGCGCCAGCAGCCAAGATCGGGACAGCCTTATGAACACTGAAGCTTTCTTT. The chain is built from TRBV4-3 and TRBJ1-1; TRBD1 matches 7 bases. The CDR3 totals 17 residues. The trim removed 0 bases at V and 0 bases at J, leaving 7 bases unmatched. Germline-derived CDR1 and CDR2 are LGHNA and YSLEER.

The CDR3 sequence: CASSLTLSGTGSYEQYF. The CDR3 DNA is TGTGCCAGCAGCTTAACTCTCTCCGGGACTGGGAGCTACGAGCAGTACTTC. The chain recombines TRBV9 with TRBJ2-7; D is perhaps TRBD2 (6 bases). CDR1 is SGDLS, CDR2 YYNGEE, per germline. V lost 4 bases and J lost 3, with 23 bases in between. CDR3 length: 17 residues.

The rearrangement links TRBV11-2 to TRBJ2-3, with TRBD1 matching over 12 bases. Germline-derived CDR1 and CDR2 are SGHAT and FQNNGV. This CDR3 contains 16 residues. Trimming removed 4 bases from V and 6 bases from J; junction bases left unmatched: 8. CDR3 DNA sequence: TGTGCCAGCAGCTCCCTCCGGGACAGGGGGCCGGATACGCAGTATTTT. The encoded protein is CASSSLRDRGPDTQYF.

This CDR3 reads CASSAGHTGELFF. The CDR3 DNA reads as TGCGCCAGCAGCGCTGGCCACACCGGGGAGCTGTTTTTT. The chain uses TRBV5-1 and TRBJ2-2, with unresolved D. The CDR3 consists of 13 residues. CDR1 and CDR2 (germline): SGHRS, YFSETQ. Between the trimmed V and J ends, which lost 4 bases and 3 bases, there was a span of 7 bases.

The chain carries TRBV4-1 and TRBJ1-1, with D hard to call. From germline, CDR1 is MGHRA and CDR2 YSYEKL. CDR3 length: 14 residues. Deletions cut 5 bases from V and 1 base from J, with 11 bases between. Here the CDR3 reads CASSGSVRNTEAFF. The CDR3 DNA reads TGCGCCAGCAGCGGTTCGGTTAGGAACACTGAAGCTTTCTTT.

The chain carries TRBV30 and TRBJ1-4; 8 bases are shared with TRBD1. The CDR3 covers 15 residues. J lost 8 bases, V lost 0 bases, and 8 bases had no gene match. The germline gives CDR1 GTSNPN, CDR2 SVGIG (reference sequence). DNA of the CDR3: TGTGCCTGGAGTGTACCCGGCAGGGGGCTAGAAAAACTGTTTTTT. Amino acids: CAWSVPGRGLEKLFF.

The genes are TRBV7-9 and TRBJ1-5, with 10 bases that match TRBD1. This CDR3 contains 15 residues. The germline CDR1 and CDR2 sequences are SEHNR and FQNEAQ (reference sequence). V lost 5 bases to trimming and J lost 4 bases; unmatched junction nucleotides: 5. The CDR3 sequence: CASSPGGQGNQPQHF. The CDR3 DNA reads TGTGCCAGCAGCCCGGGGGGACAGGGGAATCAGCCCCAGCATTTT.

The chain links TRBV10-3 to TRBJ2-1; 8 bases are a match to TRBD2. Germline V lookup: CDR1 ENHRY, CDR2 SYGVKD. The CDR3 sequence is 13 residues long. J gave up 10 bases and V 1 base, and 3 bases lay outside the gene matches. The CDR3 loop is CAISEYGRGEQFF. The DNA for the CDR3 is TGTGCCATCAGTGAGTACGGGAGGGGGGAGCAGTTCTTC.

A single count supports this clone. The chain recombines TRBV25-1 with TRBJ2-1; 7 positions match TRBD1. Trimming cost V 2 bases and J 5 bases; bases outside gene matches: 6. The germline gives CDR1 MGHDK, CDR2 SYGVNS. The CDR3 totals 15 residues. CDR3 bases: TGTGCCAGCAGTGAAGTAGGGACAGTGGACAATGAGCAGTTCTTC. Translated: CASSEVGTVDNEQFF.

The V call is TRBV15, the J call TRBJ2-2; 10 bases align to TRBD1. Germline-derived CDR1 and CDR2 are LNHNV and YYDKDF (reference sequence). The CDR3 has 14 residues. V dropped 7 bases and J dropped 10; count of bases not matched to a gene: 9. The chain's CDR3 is CATKETGGGKELFF. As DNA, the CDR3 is TGTGCCACCAAAGAGACAGGGGGCGGGAAGGAGCTGTTTTTT.

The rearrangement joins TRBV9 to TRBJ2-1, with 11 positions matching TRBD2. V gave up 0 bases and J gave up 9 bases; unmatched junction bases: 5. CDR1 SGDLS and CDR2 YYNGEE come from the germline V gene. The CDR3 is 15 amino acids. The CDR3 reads CASSVDGTSGREQFF. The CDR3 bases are TGTGCCAGCAGCGTAGACGGGACTAGCGGTCGTGAGCAGTTCTTC.

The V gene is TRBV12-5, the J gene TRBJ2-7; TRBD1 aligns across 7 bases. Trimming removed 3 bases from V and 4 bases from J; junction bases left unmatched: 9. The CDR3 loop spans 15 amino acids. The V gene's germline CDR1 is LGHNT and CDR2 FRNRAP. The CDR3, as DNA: TGTGCTAGTGGTTTTACCTCAGGGGGAAGATACGAGCAGTACTTC. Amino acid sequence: CASGFTSGGRYEQYF.

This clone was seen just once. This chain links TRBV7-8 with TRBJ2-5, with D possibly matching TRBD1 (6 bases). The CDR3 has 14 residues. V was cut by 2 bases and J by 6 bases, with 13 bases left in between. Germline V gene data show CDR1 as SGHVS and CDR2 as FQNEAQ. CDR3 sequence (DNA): TGTGCCAGCAGCTTAAGGTGGCAGGGGAAGACCCAGTACTTC. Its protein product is CASSLRWQGKTQYF.